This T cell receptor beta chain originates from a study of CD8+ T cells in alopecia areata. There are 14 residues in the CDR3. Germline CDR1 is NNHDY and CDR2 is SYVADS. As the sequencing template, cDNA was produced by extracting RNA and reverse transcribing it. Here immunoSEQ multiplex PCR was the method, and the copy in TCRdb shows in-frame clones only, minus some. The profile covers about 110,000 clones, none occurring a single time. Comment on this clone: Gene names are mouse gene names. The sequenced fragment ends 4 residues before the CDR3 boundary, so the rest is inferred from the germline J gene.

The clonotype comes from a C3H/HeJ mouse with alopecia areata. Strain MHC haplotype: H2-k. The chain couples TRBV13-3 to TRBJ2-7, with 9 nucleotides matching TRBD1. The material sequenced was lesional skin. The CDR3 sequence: CASSDSGDRDEQYF. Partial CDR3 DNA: TGTGCCAGCAGTGATAGCGGGGACAGGGAT.